The clone carrying this T cell receptor (beta chain) was seen ten or more times. What it binds is unknown. The source of the sample is a study of T-cell reconstitution after alpha-beta-depleted transplantation in children. Study conclusions and caveats: It was newly produced T cells that mostly accounted for T-cell counts and diversity one year after transplant.

CDR3 length equals 13 residues. Looked up from germline, CDR1 is SQVTM and CDR2 is ANQGSEA. V lost 3 bases to trimming and J lost 2 bases, with 9 bases between them. A library of TCRbeta sequences, prepared with unique molecular identifiers, was generated. TCRdb called the PCR reads again in MiXCR, with one record for every CDR3 protein. The table has 600,000 or so distinct CDR3 sequences, about 23% seen once. The rearrangement links TRBV29-1 to TRBJ2-3; D perhaps matches TRBD1 (6 bases). The TCR comes from a boy less than two years old who had a stem cell transplant for acute myeloid leukemia, so the T cells may come from the graft donor. The specimen comprised PBMCs, mostly from graft donor cells, sampled 360 days after TCRalphabeta/CD19-depleted stem cell transplant. The CDR3 spells CSVEWGLTDTQYF. CDR3 coding DNA: TGCAGCGTTGAGTGGGGGCTCACAGATACGCAGTATTTT.